The next 14 T cell receptor beta chains were all read from a single sample in a study of chemoradiotherapy in HPV16-positive cancers. Clones were read by immunoSEQ multiplex PCR, and TCRdb kept only the in-frame ones, dropping some. In the table there are 6,000 or so clones, 70% to 75% of which are singletons. The specimen was taken from a patient who underwent chemoradiotherapy. Receptors were obtained from a human donor with HPV-associated anogenital cancer.

The genes are TRBV25-1 and TRBJ2-1; D is uncertain. The CDR3 has 14 amino acids. CDR1 is MGHDK, CDR2 SYGVNS, per germline. Trimming left V 0 bases short and J 3 bases short, with 6 bases between. The CDR3 region is CASSEYDNYNEQFF. CDR3 sequence (DNA): TGTGCCAGCAGTGAATACGACAACTACAATGAGCAGTTCTTC.

The chain recombines TRBV6-1 with TRBJ2-7, with D perhaps being TRBD1 or TRBD2 (5 bases each). This CDR3 is 13 amino acids long. CDR1 and CDR2 (germline): MNHNS, SASEGT. V was trimmed by 1 base and J by 10 bases, leaving 14 bases between them. CDR3 protein: CASSEGSGLIQYF. CDR3 nucleotides: TGTGCCAGCAGTGAAGGTTCGGGGCTCATCCAGTACTTC.

The chain is built from TRBV2 and TRBJ1-1; 8 nucleotides line up with TRBD1. The CDR3 is 14 residues long. Germline CDR1 SNHLY, CDR2 FYNNEI. Losses at the gene ends were 6 bases for V and 1 base for J; bases not matched to a gene: 4. CDR3 nucleotide sequence: TGTGCCAGCAGGGGGGACAGGACGAACACTGAAGCTTTCTTT. It codes for CASRGDRTNTEAFF.

The genes are TRBV7-8 and TRBJ2-3; unclear D gene. Germline-derived CDR1 and CDR2 are SGHVS and FQNEAQ. The V end was cut by 1 base, the J end by 2 bases, with 10 bases between. The CDR3 is made up of 15 amino acids. CDR3 sequence reads: CASSLGVGITDTQYF. The CDR3 bases are TGTGCCAGCAGCTTAGGGGTGGGGATCACAGATACGCAGTATTTT.

This clone was observed a handful of times. The chain is built from TRBV7-2 and TRBJ2-2; D is uncertain. CDR1 SGHTA and CDR2 FQGNSA come from the germline V gene. There are 15 residues in the CDR3. V was trimmed by 2 bases and J by 1 base, leaving 8 bases between them. The chain's CDR3 is CASSLFTVNTGELFF. In DNA form, the CDR3 reads TGTGCCAGCAGCTTATTCACGGTGAACACCGGGGAGCTGTTTTTT. The entire variable domain, with the rest obtained from reference TRBV7-2 and TRBJ2-2, is as follows: GAGVSQSPSNKVTEKGKDVELRCDPISGHTALYWYRQSLGQGLEFLIYFQGNSAPDKSGLPSDRFSAERTGGSVSTLTIQRTQQEDSAVYLCASSLFTVNTGELFFGEGSRLTVL.

The chain recombines TRBV2 with TRBJ1-6; D is unresolved. Trimming took off 4 bases at V and 7 bases at J, with 8 bases between the two ends. Germline CDR1 reads SNHLY; CDR2 reads FYNNEI. This CDR3 is 13 amino acids long. Here the CDR3 reads CASSGPKNSPLHF. In nucleotides, the CDR3 is TGTGCCAGCAGTGGACCCAAGAATTCACCCCTCCACTTT.

The genes are TRBV10-3 and TRBJ2-3; D might be TRBD1 (7 bases). Trimming removed 5 bases at V and 2 bases at J, with 17 bases between. The V gene's germline CDR1 is ENHRY and CDR2 SYGVKD. The length of the CDR3 is 16 residues. The CDR3, as DNA: TGTGCCATCAGTCCTCGCGGGACAGAACCCACAGATACGCAGTATTTT. Its protein product is CAISPRGTEPTDTQYF.

This clone was seen only once. This rearrangement joins TRBV5-8 to TRBJ2-1; D is perhaps TRBD2 (5 bases). Deletions cut 0 bases from V and 0 bases from J, with 13 bases between. Germline CDR1 SGHTS, CDR2 YDEGEE. CDR3 size: 17 residues. For the CDR3, the DNA is TGTGCCAGCAGCTTGGGGACCACTAGGAGCTCCTACAATGAGCAGTTCTTC. Amino acids: CASSLGTTRSSYNEQFF.

The V gene is TRBV27, the J gene TRBJ1-1; D unresolved. The germline V and J ends were trimmed by 3 bases and 4 bases, with 9 bases remaining between them. The V gene's germline CDR1 is MNHEY and CDR2 SMNVEV (reference sequence). The CDR3 loop spans 13 amino acids. This chain's CDR3 is CASSFLGPTEAFF. The CDR3 nucleotides read TGTGCCAGCAGTTTCCTAGGGCCCACTGAAGCTTTCTTT.

The chain joins TRBV30 to TRBJ1-2; D not certain. CDR1 and CDR2 (germline): GTSNPN, SVGIG (reference sequence). V lost 7 bases, J lost 7 bases, and 22 bases lay in between. There are 14 residues in the CDR3. The CDR3 coding sequence is TGTGCCTCGATCAGACAAGGGATCCTCGGTGGCTACACCTTC. This translates into CASIRQGILGGYTF.

The chain joins TRBV18 to TRBJ2-3, with TRBD2 matching over 12 bases. Germline trimming cut 4 bases from V and 7 bases from J; bases unmatched to any gene: 6. CDR1 is KGHSH and CDR2 is LQKENI in the germline V gene. The CDR3 contains 15 residues. The CDR3 spells CASSHLTSGGNTQYF. Written as DNA, the CDR3 is TGTGCCAGCTCACACTTGACTAGCGGGGGAAATACGCAGTATTTT.

This rearrangement joins TRBV4-2 to TRBJ2-7; possibly TRBD1 or TRBD2 for D (5 bases each). The V and J ends lost 4 bases and 0 bases respectively, with 13 bases between them. There are 15 residues in the CDR3. CDR1 and CDR2 from the germline V gene are LGHNA and YNFKEQ. CDR3 amino acids: CASSRGTGSSYEQYF. CDR3 bases: TGTGCCAGCAGCCGGGGGACGGGGAGCTCCTACGAGCAGTACTTC.

V gene TRBV4-2 combines with J gene TRBJ1-6; no clear D. The V and J ends lost 4 bases and 7 bases respectively, with 11 bases between them. The CDR3 spans 14 residues. Germline V CDR1 and CDR2: LGHNA, YNFKEQ. The chain's CDR3 is CASSPKLGNSPLHF. CDR3 bases: TGTGCCAGCAGCCCGAAGCTCGGGAATTCACCCCTCCACTTT.

The chain links TRBV19 to TRBJ2-5; possible D gene TRBD1, 6 bases. Germline V gives CDR1 LNHDA, CDR2 SQIVND (reference sequence). CDR3 length equals 17 residues. Trimming removed 1 base at V and 3 bases at J, with 18 bases between. CDR3 sequence: CASSIAENRVSKETQYF. The DNA for the CDR3 is TGTGCCAGTAGTATAGCAGAAAACAGGGTAAGTAAAGAGACCCAGTACTTC.